Below, 3 T cell receptor beta chains from the same sample are listed, as sequenced in a study of control samples from healthy donors and cancer patients. The assay was immunoSEQ multiplex PCR, and TCRdb's table has in-frame clones only and misses some. The sample carries about 120,000 clones, 93% recorded once. Material: blood. The receptors shown here come from a man under 40 in good health.

The chain carries TRBV27 and TRBJ2-6; no reliable D call. The germline gives CDR1 MNHEY, CDR2 SMNVEV (reference sequence). The CDR3 runs to 14 residues. V lost 0 bases to trimming and J lost 4 bases, with 4 bases between them. The CDR3 here is CASSLSSGANVLTF. The CDR3 DNA reads as TGTGCCAGCAGTTTATCTTCCGGGGCCAACGTCCTGACTTTC.

V and J are TRBV5-1 and TRBJ1-1; TRBD1 matches 7 bases. Germline loops: CDR1 SGHRS, CDR2 YFSETQ. The CDR3 length is 13 residues. The trim removed 7 bases at V and 8 bases at J, leaving 11 bases unmatched. DNA for the CDR3: TGCGCCAGCCGCGGCGAGGCAGGGGGAGAAGCTTTCTTT. This sequence encodes CASRGEAGGEAFF.

The CDR3 spells CASSVGTYTDTQYF. DNA of the CDR3: TGTGCCAGCAGCGTAGGCACTTACACAGATACGCAGTATTTT. The chain employs TRBV9 and TRBJ2-3; D unresolved. V was shortened by 0 bases and J by 2 bases, with 7 bases between the two germline ends. The CDR3 runs to 14 residues. CDR1 and CDR2 (germline): SGDLS, YYNGEE. Combining the CDR3 with reference TRBV9 and TRBJ2-3 gives the whole variable domain DSGVTQTPKHLITATGQRVTLRCSPRSGDLSVYWYQQSLDQGLQFLIQYYNGEERAKGNILERFSAQQFPDLHSELNLSSLELGDSALYFCASSVGTYTDTQYFGPGTRLTVL.